The 21 T cell receptor beta chains reported below all come from one sample, sequenced in a study of shared clonotypes between healthy human individuals. Method: immunoSEQ multiplex PCR; TCRdb's copy keeps in-frame clones and lacks some. The sample shows under 850,000 clones, around 70% of them seen only once. Sequencing was done on a sample of memory CD4+ T cells sorted from blood. The subset: CD45RA-negative fraction. The receptor set was obtained from a woman aged 25 to 45 in good health.

This sequence joins TRBV7-9 and TRBJ2-1; tentatively, D is TRBD2 (6 bases). With 5 bases removed from V and 5 bases from J, the gap between germline ends came to 13 bases. Germline lookup yields CDR1 SEHNR and CDR2 FQNEAQ (reference sequence). The CDR3 contains 14 residues. The CDR3 bases are TGTGCCAGCAGCCTCACTAGCAGGGACAATGAGCAGTTCTTC. Translated, it gives CASSLTSRDNEQFF. Full variable domain (outside the CDR3, taken from reference TRBV7-9 and TRBJ2-1): DTGVSQNPRHKITKRGQNVTFRCDPISEHNRLYWYRQTLGQGPEFLTYFQNEAQLEKSRLLSDRFSAERPKGSFSTLEIQRTEQGDSAMYLCASSLTSRDNEQFFGPGTRLTVL.

This clone was seen at least ten times. The rearrangement joins TRBV5-1 to TRBJ1-5; TRBD1 matches 7 bases. J lost 0 bases, V lost 3 bases, and 6 bases had no gene match. CDR1 is SGHRS and CDR2 is YFSETQ in the germline V gene. The CDR3 extends over 16 amino acids. CDR3 nucleotide sequence: TGCGCCAGCAGCTGCAGGACAGGAAATAGCAATCAGCCCCAGCATTTT. This translates into CASSCRTGNSNQPQHF.

The chain links TRBV28 to TRBJ2-7, with a weak D call TRBD1 (6 bases). The germline CDR1 and CDR2 sequences are MDHEN and SYDVKM. The germline V and J ends were trimmed by 5 bases and 2 bases, with 10 bases remaining between them. The CDR3 is 13 residues long. CDR3 loop: CASSTGITYEQYF. The DNA of the CDR3 is TGTGCCAGCAGTACAGGGATTACCTACGAGCAGTACTTC.

The chain couples TRBV18 to TRBJ2-7; TRBD1 matches 10 bases. CDR3 length equals 15 residues. V lost 3 bases to trimming and J lost 6 bases; unmatched junction nucleotides: 8. Germline CDR1 reads KGHSH; CDR2 reads LQKENI. CDR3 sequence (DNA): TGTGCCAGCTCACCTCCCTCGACAGGGGGCGGCGAGCAGTACTTC. This gives the protein CASSPPSTGGGEQYF.

The chain links TRBV2 to TRBJ2-2; 7 bases agree with TRBD1. This CDR3 contains 14 residues. Germline loops: CDR1 SNHLY, CDR2 FYNNEI. The V gene end was trimmed by 5 bases and the J gene end by 7 bases; junction bases not matched to a gene: 7. CDR3 protein: CASSTQGRNGELFF. The CDR3 DNA sequence: TGTGCCAGCAGTACACAGGGGAGAAACGGGGAGCTGTTTTTT.

This sequence joins TRBV19 and TRBJ2-1; no firm D call. V shed 6 bases and J shed 9 bases, with 15 bases lying between them. CDR1 and CDR2 from the germline V gene are LNHDA and SQIVND (reference sequence). CDR3 size: 13 residues. The CDR3 spells CASSTGTASEQFF. In nucleotides, the CDR3 is TGTGCCAGTAGCACCGGCACCGCGAGTGAGCAGTTCTTC.

This chain joins TRBV6-5 and TRBJ2-1, with no clear D. The CDR3 has 13 residues. Germline loops: CDR1 MNHEY, CDR2 SVGAGI. Trimming pared 8 bases from V and 7 bases from J, leaving 15 bases between. In nucleotides, the CDR3 is TGTGCCAGCCGGTCCGCCCGGTGGAATGAGCAGTTCTTC. Translated, it gives CASRSARWNEQFF.

This chain links TRBV20-1 with TRBJ2-5, with D unclear. The J call could be wrong; TRBJ2-7 is a better fit for the DNA end. The V gene's germline CDR1 is DFQATT and CDR2 SNEGSKA (reference sequence). The CDR3 has 11 amino acids. The CDR3 coding sequence is TGCAGTGCTAATGGAGTATACGAGCAGTACTTC. Its protein product is CSANGVYEQYF.

The chain has TRBV10-2 and TRBJ1-1; D may be TRBD1 (5 bases). V lost 7 bases to trimming and J lost 3 bases, with 15 bases between them. The CDR3 has 14 amino acids. Germline CDR1 WSHSY, CDR2 SAAADI. As DNA, the CDR3 is TGCGCCAGCACCCGGGGCGTCCAGGACACTGAAGCTTTCTTT. Translated: CASTRGVQDTEAFF.

To note about this clone: The sample has other DNA sequences that encode this CDR3 too. The chain carries TRBV5-1 and TRBJ1-2; 9 nucleotides match TRBD1. The CDR3 has 13 amino acids. Trimming cost V 5 bases and J 6 bases; bases outside gene matches: 5. Germline V gene data show CDR1 as SGHRS and CDR2 as YFSETQ. The CDR3 here is CASRWRTGDGYTF. The CDR3 nucleotides are TGCGCCAGCAGATGGAGGACAGGGGATGGCTACACCTTC.

On this clone: Other nucleotide sequences from this sample produce the same CDR3. The chain recombines TRBV5-4 with TRBJ2-7, with 7 bases matching TRBD2. The germline V gene has CDR1 SGHNT and CDR2 YYREEE (reference sequence). The CDR3 length is 15 residues. V lost 0 bases, J lost 3 bases, and 6 bases stayed unmatched. CDR3 bases: TGTGCCAGCAGCTTGGCCGGCGGGAGAAGCTACGAGCAGTACTTC. Residues: CASSLAGGRSYEQYF.

The chain combines TRBV7-6 with TRBJ1-4, with no clear D. Per the germline V gene, CDR1 is SGHVS and CDR2 is FNYEAQ. The CDR3 length is 17 residues. The V gene lost 6 bases and the J gene lost 4 bases, with 21 bases spanning the gap. DNA for the CDR3: TGTGCCAGCAGTGCAACCCCTGCGCGGAATCTTAATGAAAAACTGTTTTTT. It specifies CASSATPARNLNEKLFF.

Regarding this clone: This sequence may be a read error, since a much larger clone differs from it by one base. This sample also contains other DNA sequences that code for the same CDR3. This chain uses TRBV28 with TRBJ2-7; D is undetermined. The CDR3 spans 12 residues. CDR1 is MDHEN, CDR2 SYDVKM, per germline. V was trimmed by 2 bases and J by 0 bases, leaving 2 bases between them. CDR3 amino acids: CASSLSSYEQYF. The DNA for the CDR3 is TGTGCCAGCAGTTTAAGCTCCTACGAGCAGTACTTC.

The chain couples TRBV11-3 to TRBJ2-7, with 10 bases that match TRBD1. V dropped 5 bases and J dropped 0; count of bases not matched to a gene: 4. Per the germline V gene, CDR1 is SGHNT and CDR2 is YENEEA. The CDR3 is 15 residues long. This chain's CDR3 is CASSMGQGSSYEQYF. DNA for the CDR3: TGTGCCAGCAGCATGGGACAGGGGAGCTCCTACGAGCAGTACTTC.

This chain joins TRBV28 and TRBJ1-1; no clear D gene. The germline V gene has CDR1 MDHEN and CDR2 SYDVKM. V lost 2 bases, J lost 8 bases, and 12 bases lay in between. This CDR3 contains 13 residues. Here the CDR3 reads CASSLISTEEAFF. Here the CDR3 DNA reads TGTGCCAGCAGTTTAATTTCGACGGAGGAAGCTTTCTTT.

This clone was seen only a few times. This sequence joins TRBV15 and TRBJ2-1; D is possibly TRBD1 (6 bases). V lost 1 base and J 12 bases, leaving 10 bases between the germline ends. The CDR3 is 12 amino acids. Looked up from germline, CDR1 is LNHNV and CDR2 is YYDKDF (reference sequence). CDR3 sequence reads: CATSRAQGRQFF. CDR3 nucleotides: TGTGCCACCAGCAGAGCTCAGGGGAGGCAGTTCTTC.

The J gene is TRBJ1-3, the V gene TRBV10-3, with 7 bases matching TRBD1. V was clipped by 0 bases and J by 4 bases; unmatched bases: 3. The CDR3 is 15 amino acids. Germline V gene lookup returns CDR1 ENHRY and CDR2 SYGVKD. In DNA form, the CDR3 reads TGTGCCATCAGTGAGTCCGACAGGGCGGGAAACACCATATATTTT. It specifies CAISESDRAGNTIYF.

This chain joins TRBV27 and TRBJ1-2, with a possible D match to TRBD1 (6 bases). Trimming took off 3 bases at V and 6 bases at J, with 11 bases between the two ends. CDR3 size: 13 residues. Germline V gives CDR1 MNHEY, CDR2 SMNVEV (reference sequence). The CDR3 sequence is CASSFTGSDGYTF. The CDR3 region has the DNA TGTGCCAGCAGTTTCACAGGGTCCGATGGCTACACCTTC.

This clone was picked up a small number of times. The chain carries TRBV27 and TRBJ1-2; D is undetermined. CDR3 length: 13 amino acids. V gave up 0 bases and J gave up 8 bases, with 10 bases separating them. Germline V gene sequence: CDR1 MNHEY, CDR2 SMNVEV (reference sequence). The CDR3 nucleotides read TGTGCCAGCAGTTTATCGTACATGACGGGCTACACCTTC. The encoded protein is CASSLSYMTGYTF.

CDR3 DNA: TGTGCCAGCAGCCAAGGGACTAGCGGGAACCTGGGAGAGACCCAGTACTTC. Residues: CASSQGTSGNLGETQYF. J is TRBJ2-5 and V is TRBV4-2; 12 bases are shared with TRBD2. Germline V gives CDR1 LGHNA, CDR2 YNFKEQ. Trimming at V came to 1 base and at J to 4 bases, leaving 7 bases not matched to a gene. This CDR3 is 17 amino acids long.

This clone was seen a handful of times. The V and J genes are TRBV2 and TRBJ2-7; 10 bases map to TRBD2. Germline loops: CDR1 SNHLY, CDR2 FYNNEI. J gave up 0 bases and V 5 bases, and 4 bases lay outside the gene matches. The CDR3 covers 15 residues. CDR3 in amino acids: CASSRPSGSSYEQYF. CDR3 coding DNA: TGTGCCAGCAGTCGCCCTAGCGGGAGCTCCTACGAGCAGTACTTC.